A selection of T cell receptor beta chains follows, all from one sample in a study of radiotherapy plus CTLA-4 blockade in lung cancer. Libraries were prepared by immunoSEQ multiplex PCR; TCRdb keeps only in-frame clonotypes and omits some of them. The sample gives fewer than 75,000 clones, around 86% of which show up once; over 35% is in the top ten. The sample here was peripheral blood, taken from a patient treated with radiotherapy plus ipilimumab. Every receptor here comes from a human donor with non-small cell lung cancer that progressed on radiotherapy plus ipilimumab. CDR3s include the opening cysteine and the closing phenylalanine or tryptophan. Fields, in order: J gene, clone size, V gene, D gene, CDR3 protein, CDR3 DNA. A D gene is named only where the DNA matches it firmly. The size of a clone is reported for some rows only, either as once, few or many, or as a class for expanded clones.

j_call: TRBJ2-1
clone_size: NA
v_call: TRBV7-9
d_call: TRBD2
cdr3_aa: CASSLSGSSDEQFF
cdr3_nt: TGTGCCAGCAGCTTAAGCGGGAGCAGTGATGAGCAGTTCTTC

j_call: TRBJ2-7
clone_size: NA
v_call: TRBV7-2
d_call: TRBD2
cdr3_aa: CASSLAGLAGREQYF
cdr3_nt: TGTGCCAGCAGCTTAGCGGGGCTAGCGGGAAGAGAGCAGTACTTC

j_call: TRBJ2-1
clone_size: once
v_call: TRBV10-1
d_call: TRBD2
cdr3_aa: CASSESTGSGRADSYNEQFF
cdr3_nt: TGCGCCAGCAGTGAGTCGACGGGGAGCGGGAGGGCTGACTCCTACAATGAGCAGTTCTTC

j_call: TRBJ2-3
clone_size: once
v_call: TRBV30
d_call: TRBD1
cdr3_aa: CAWGGQATDTQYF
cdr3_nt: TGTGCCTGGGGGGGACAGGCCACAGATACGCAGTATTTT

j_call: TRBJ2-1
clone_size: NA
v_call: TRBV19
d_call: TRBD2
cdr3_aa: CASSMGLAYNEQFF
cdr3_nt: TGTGCCAGTAGTATGGGACTAGCCTACAATGAGCAGTTCTTC

j_call: TRBJ1-4
clone_size: NA
v_call: TRBV5-1
d_call: TRBD1
cdr3_aa: CASSTGGLNEKLFF
cdr3_nt: TGCGCCAGCAGCACAGGGGGACTTAATGAAAAACTGTTTTTT

j_call: TRBJ1-4
clone_size: NA
v_call: TRBV7-8
d_call: NA
cdr3_aa: CASSLVSEGKLFF
cdr3_nt: TGTGCCAGCAGCTTAGTTTCCGAGGGGAAACTGTTTTTT

j_call: TRBJ2-1
clone_size: NA
v_call: TRBV5-1
d_call: NA
cdr3_aa: CASNVYGGTYNEQFF
cdr3_nt: TGCGCCAGCAACGTGTACGGGGGAACCTACAATGAGCAGTTCTTC

j_call: TRBJ2-7
clone_size: NA
v_call: TRBV7-9
d_call: NA
cdr3_aa: CASSLAGAHSYEQYF
cdr3_nt: TGTGCCAGCAGCTTAGCAGGGGCCCACTCCTACGAGCAGTACTTC

j_call: TRBJ2-2
clone_size: NA
v_call: TRBV27
d_call: TRBD1
cdr3_aa: CASKTGTGVTGELFF
cdr3_nt: TGTGCCAGCAAGACCGGGACAGGGGTAACCGGGGAGCTGTTTTTT